The source of this T cell receptor (beta chain) is a study of shared clonotypes between healthy human individuals. Study at large: Three CD4 naive, three CD4 memory, two CD8 naive and one CD8 memory plate were used per donor. Findings and limits, study-wide: Shared across a few donors were roughly 5.3% of the naive CD4 clonotypes. What naive subsets generally showed was a larger estimated richness than memory subsets showed. Clonotypes shared by all four sorted-subset donors had higher generation probabilities than non-shared clonotypes.

V was clipped by 0 bases and J by 4 bases; unmatched bases: 2. CDR1 and CDR2 (germline): SGHRS, YFSETQ. This CDR3 has 15 amino acids. As regards this clone: Its specificity is unknown. A read error is possible here, since a much larger clone lies one base away. Other nucleotide sequences from this sample produce the same CDR3.

Sequencing used immunoSEQ multiplex PCR; TCRdb keeps in-frame clones, though not all of them. The profile shows about 680,000 clones, around three quarters of them singletons. The specimen was memory CD4+ T cells sorted from blood. Subset here: CD45RA-negative fraction. The source is a woman in her 30s in good health. This chain links TRBV5-1 with TRBJ2-1, with 9 bases lining up with TRBD2. The CDR3 here is CASSLDSGGYNEQFF. The DNA for the CDR3 is TGCGCCAGCAGCTTGGATAGCGGGGGTTACAATGAGCAGTTCTTC.